This TCR beta chain was captured by sequencing in a study of circulating CD8 cells and anti-PD-1 response in melanoma. Study-level information: Of about 13 patients, seven got anti-PD-1 first and six had prior therapy. Study-wide points: Some patients were treatment-naive; others were previously treated.

TCR libraries were prepared from roughly 14 ng of total RNA with the QIAseq Immune Repertoire TCR panel. TCRdb re-called the reads with MiXCR, one entry per CDR3 protein. This table holds about a thousand distinct CDR3 sequences, approximately 9.7% found once. The V gene's germline CDR1 is LNHDA and CDR2 SQIVND (reference sequence). The V gene end was trimmed by 3 bases and the J gene end by 7 bases; junction bases not matched to a gene: 7. The CDR3 has 15 amino acids. This clonotype is categorized as large. The target antigen is unknown. Four subsets defined by PD-1 and/or TIGIT were sorted from live CD3+CD8+TCRalphabeta+ cells.

This sample comprised CD8+ T cells from PBMCs, obtained at baseline or after one month of anti-PD-1 therapy (not recorded which). The clonotype was recovered from a human donor with melanoma. The chain joins TRBV19 to TRBJ2-1, with TRBD2 matching over 9 bases. In DNA form, the CDR3 reads TGTGCCAGTAGTATTGCGGGGGGGCGTTCTAATGAGCAGTTCTTC. Amino acids: CASSIAGGRSNEQFF.